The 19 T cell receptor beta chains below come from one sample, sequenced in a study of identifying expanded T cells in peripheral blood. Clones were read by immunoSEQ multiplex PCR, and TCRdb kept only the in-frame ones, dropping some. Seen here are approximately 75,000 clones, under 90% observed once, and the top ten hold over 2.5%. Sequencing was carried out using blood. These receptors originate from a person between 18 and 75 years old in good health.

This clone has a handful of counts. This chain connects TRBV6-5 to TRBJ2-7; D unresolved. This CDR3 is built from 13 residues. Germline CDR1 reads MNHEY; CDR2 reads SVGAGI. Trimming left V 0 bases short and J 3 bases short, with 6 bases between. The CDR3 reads CASSYSTGYEQYF. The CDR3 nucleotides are TGTGCCAGCAGTTACTCGACGGGCTACGAGCAGTACTTC.

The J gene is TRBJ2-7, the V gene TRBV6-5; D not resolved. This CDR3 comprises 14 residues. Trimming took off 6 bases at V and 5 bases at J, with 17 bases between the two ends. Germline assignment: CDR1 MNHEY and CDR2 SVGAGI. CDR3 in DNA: TGTGCCAGCAGCCCGACTCCTAACCCCGACGAGCAGTACTTC. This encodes CASSPTPNPDEQYF.

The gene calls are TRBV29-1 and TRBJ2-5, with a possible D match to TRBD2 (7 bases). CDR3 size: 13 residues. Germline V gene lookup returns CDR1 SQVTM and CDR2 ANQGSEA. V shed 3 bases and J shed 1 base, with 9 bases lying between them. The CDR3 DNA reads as TGCAGCGTTGAGGGGGGGGCCCAAGAGACCCAGTACTTC. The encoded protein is CSVEGGAQETQYF.

CDR3 loop: CAWSVPYYEQYF. CDR3 DNA: TGTGCCTGGAGTGTCCCCTACTACGAGCAGTACTTC. This chain joins TRBV30 and TRBJ2-7; D is uncertain. The germline V and J ends were trimmed by 0 bases and 3 bases, with 6 bases remaining between them. This CDR3 spans 12 amino acids. The germline gives CDR1 GTSNPN, CDR2 SVGIG (reference sequence).

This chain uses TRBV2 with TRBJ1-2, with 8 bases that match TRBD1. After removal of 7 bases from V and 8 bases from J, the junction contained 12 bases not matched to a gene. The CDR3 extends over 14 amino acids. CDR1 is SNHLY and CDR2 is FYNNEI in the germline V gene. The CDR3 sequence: CASMAQGGVWGYTF. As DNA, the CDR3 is TGTGCCAGCATGGCACAGGGGGGGGTCTGGGGCTACACCTTC.

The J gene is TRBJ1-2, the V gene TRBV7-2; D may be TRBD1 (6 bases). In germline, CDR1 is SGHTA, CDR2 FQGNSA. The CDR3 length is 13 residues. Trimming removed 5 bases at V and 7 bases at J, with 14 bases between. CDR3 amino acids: CASSRGGKGGYTF. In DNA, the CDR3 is TGTGCCAGCAGCAGAGGGGGTAAAGGTGGCTACACCTTC.

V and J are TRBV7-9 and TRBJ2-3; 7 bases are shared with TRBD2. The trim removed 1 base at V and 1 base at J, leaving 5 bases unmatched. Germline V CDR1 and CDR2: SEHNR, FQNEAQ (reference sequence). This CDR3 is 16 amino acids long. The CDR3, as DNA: TGTGCCAGCAGCTTAGTCCGCGGGGGTGGCACAGATACGCAGTATTTT. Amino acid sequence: CASSLVRGGGTDTQYF.

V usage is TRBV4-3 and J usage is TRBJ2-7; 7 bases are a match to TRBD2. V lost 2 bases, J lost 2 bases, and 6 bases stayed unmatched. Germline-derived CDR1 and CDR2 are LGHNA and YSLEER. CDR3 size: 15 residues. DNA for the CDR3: TGCGCCAGCAGCCAAAATCGGGGGGACCCCTACGAGCAGTACTTC. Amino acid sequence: CASSQNRGDPYEQYF.

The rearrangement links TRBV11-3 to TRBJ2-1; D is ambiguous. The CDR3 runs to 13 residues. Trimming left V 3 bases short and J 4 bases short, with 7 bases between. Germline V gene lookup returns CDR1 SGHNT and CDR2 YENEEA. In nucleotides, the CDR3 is TGTGCCAGCAGCTTTTTGCGTTACAATGAGCAGTTCTTC. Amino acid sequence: CASSFLRYNEQFF.

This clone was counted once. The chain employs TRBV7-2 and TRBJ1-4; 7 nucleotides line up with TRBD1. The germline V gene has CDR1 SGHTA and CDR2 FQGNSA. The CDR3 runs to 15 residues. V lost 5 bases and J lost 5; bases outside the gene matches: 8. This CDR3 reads CASSTSGTANEKLFF. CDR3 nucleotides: TGTGCCAGCAGCACCTCCGGGACAGCGAATGAAAAACTGTTTTTT.

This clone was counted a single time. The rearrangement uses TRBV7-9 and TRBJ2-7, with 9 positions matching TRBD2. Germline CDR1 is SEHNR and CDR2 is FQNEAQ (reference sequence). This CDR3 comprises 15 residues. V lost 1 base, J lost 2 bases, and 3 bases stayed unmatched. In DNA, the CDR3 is TGTGCCAGCAGCTTAGAGACTAGCGGCGCCTACGAGCAGTACTTC. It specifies CASSLETSGAYEQYF.

The CDR3 sequence is CAWSKAGDNGYTF. CDR3 nucleotide sequence: TGTGCCTGGAGTAAGGCAGGGGATAATGGCTACACCTTC. The chain is built from TRBV30 and TRBJ1-2; a possible D gene is TRBD1 (6 bases). V was clipped by 2 bases and J by 6 bases, with 13 bases between them. Germline CDR1 and CDR2: GTSNPN and SVGIG (reference sequence). The CDR3 runs to 13 residues. Based on the CDR3 plus reference TRBV30 and TRBJ1-2, the full variable domain is SQTIHQWPATLVQPVGSPLSLECTVEGTSNPNLYWYRQAAGRGLQLLFYSVGIGQISSEVPQNLSASRPQDRQFILSSKKLLLSDSGFYLCAWSKAGDNGYTFGSGTRLTVV.

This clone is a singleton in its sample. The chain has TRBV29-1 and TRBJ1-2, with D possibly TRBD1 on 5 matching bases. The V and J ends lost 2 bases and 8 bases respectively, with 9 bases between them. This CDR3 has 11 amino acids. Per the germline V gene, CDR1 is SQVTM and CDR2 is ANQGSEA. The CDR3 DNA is TGCAGCGTTGAACAGGGTGAGGGCTACACCTTC. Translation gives CSVEQGEGYTF.

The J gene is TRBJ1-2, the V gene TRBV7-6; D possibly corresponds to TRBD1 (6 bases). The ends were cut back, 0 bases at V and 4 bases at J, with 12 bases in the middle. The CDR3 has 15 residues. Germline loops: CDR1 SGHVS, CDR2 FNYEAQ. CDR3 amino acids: CASSLAGGDTYGYTF. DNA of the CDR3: TGTGCCAGCAGCTTAGCCGGGGGGGACACCTATGGCTACACCTTC.

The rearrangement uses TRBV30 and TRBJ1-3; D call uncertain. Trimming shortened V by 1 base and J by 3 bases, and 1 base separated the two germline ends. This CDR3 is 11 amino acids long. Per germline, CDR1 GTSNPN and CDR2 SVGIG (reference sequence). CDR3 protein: CAWSGGNTIYF. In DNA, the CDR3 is TGTGCCTGGAGTGGTGGAAACACCATATATTTT. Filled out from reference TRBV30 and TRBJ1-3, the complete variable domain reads SQTIHQWPATLVQPVGSPLSLECTVEGTSNPNLYWYRQAAGRGLQLLFYSVGIGQISSEVPQNLSASRPQDRQFILSSKKLLLSDSGFYLCAWSGGNTIYFGEGSWLTVV.

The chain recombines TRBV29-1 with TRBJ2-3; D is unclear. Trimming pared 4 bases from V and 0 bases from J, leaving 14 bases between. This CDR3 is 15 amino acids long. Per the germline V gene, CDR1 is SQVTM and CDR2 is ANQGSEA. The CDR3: CSVAQRTSSTDTQYF. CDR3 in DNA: TGCAGCGTTGCCCAAAGGACGTCTAGCACAGATACGCAGTATTTT.

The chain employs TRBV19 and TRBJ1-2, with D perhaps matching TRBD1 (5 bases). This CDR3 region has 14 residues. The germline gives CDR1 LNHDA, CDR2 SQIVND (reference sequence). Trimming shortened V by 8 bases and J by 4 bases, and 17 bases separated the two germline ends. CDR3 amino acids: CASGKTLGAYGYTF. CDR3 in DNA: TGTGCCAGTGGCAAGACACTCGGGGCCTATGGCTACACCTTC.

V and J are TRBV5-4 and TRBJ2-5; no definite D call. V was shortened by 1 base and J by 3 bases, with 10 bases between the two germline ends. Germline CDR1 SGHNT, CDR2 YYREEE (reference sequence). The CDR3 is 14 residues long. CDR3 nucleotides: TGTGCCAGCAGCTTGTTTCGCGGTAAAGAGACCCAGTACTTC. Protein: CASSLFRGKETQYF.

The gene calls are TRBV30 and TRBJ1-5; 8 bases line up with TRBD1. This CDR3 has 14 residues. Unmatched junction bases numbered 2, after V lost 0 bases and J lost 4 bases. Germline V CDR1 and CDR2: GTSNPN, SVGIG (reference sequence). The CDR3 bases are TGTGCCTGGAGTGTGACAGGGGCTAATCAGCCCCAGCATTTT. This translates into CAWSVTGANQPQHF.